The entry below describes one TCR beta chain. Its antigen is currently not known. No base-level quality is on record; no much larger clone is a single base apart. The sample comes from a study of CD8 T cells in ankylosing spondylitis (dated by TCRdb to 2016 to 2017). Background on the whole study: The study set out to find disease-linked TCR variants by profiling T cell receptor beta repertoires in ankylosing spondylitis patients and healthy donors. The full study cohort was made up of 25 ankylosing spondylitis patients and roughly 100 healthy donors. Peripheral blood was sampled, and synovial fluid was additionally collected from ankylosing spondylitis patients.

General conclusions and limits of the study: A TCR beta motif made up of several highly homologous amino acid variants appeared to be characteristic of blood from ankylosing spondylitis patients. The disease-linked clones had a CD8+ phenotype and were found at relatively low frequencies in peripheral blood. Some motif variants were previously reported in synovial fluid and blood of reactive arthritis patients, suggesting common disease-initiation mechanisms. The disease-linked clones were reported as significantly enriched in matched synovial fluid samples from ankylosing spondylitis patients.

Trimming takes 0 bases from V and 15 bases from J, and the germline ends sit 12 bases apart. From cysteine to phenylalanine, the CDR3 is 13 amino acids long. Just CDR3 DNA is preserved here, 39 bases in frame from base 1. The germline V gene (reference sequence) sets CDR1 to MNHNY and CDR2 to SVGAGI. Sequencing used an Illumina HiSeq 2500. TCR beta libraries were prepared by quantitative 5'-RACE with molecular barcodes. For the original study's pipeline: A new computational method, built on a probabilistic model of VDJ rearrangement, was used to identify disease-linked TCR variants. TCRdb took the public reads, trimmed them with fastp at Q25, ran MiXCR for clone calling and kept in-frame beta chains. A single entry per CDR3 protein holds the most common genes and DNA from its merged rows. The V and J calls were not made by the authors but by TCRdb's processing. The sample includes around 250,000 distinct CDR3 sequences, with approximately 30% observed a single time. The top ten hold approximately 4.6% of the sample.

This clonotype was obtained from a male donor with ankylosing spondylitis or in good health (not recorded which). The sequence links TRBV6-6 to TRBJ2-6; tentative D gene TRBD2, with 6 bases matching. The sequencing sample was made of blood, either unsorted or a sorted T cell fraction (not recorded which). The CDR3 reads CASSYSLGEDLTF. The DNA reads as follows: TGTGCCAGCAGTTACTCACTAGGGGAGGACCTGACTTTC.